This T cell receptor (beta chain) was sequenced in a study of breast tumors, draining lymph nodes, adjacent tissues. The V end lost 1 base, the J end lost 4 bases, and 5 bases lay between the germline ends. The length of the CDR3 is 13 residues. Looked up from germline, CDR1 is LGHDT and CDR2 is YNNKEL (reference sequence). This clonotype was counted at least ten times. TCRdb called the multiplex PCR reads again in MiXCR, with one record for every CDR3 protein. The table shows tens of thousands of distinct CDR3 sequences, with roughly 24% occurring only once. This chain joins TRBV3-1 and TRBJ1-3, with no clear D. The receptor was derived from a female donor with breast cancer. Some clones in this sample may be carry-over from other donors' samples. Source material: breast tumor tissue. The CDR3 DNA is TGTGCCAGCAGCCAAGTCTCCGGAAACACCATATATTTT. It codes for CASSQVSGNTIYF.